Sequencing of this T cell receptor (beta chain) was carried out in a study of follicular helper T cells after annual influenza vaccination. Across the whole study: After each seasonal flu vaccination, blood came on days 0, 7 and 28. Some donors were sampled over the 2013-2014, 2014-2015 and 2015-2016 vaccinations. General observations from the study: Day 7 ICOS+CD38+ clones later appeared mostly in ICOS-CD38- cTfh.

Germline loops: CDR1 SGHTA, CDR2 FQGNSA. V lost 5 bases to trimming and J lost 4 bases; unmatched junction nucleotides: 6. This CDR3 region has 15 residues. Only one count was recorded for this clone. What it binds is unknown. Specified time point: 2015-2016 season, pre-vaccination. Measured with immunoSEQ multiplex PCR; TCRdb has only the in-frame clones, and not every one. The sample has about 6,000 clones, 65% to 85% seen once. This clonotype originated in an adult who received the influenza vaccine. Sequenced material: CXCR5- memory CD4+ T cells sorted from blood, taken on the day of influenza vaccination. The gene calls are TRBV7-2 and TRBJ2-1, with 9 bases matching TRBD2. The chain's CDR3 is CASSSSGSQYNEQFF. CDR3 DNA sequence: TGTGCCAGCAGCAGTAGCGGGAGCCAGTACAATGAGCAGTTCTTC.